This T cell receptor (beta chain) was sequenced during a study of shared clonotypes between healthy human individuals. V shed 4 bases and J shed 13 bases, with 16 bases lying between them. Germline CDR1 reads MDHEN; CDR2 reads SYDVKM. CDR3 size: 12 residues. Assay used: immunoSEQ multiplex PCR; TCRdb lists only in-frame clones, some missing. The data contain 450,000 to 500,000 clones, around four fifths of them seen just once; the ten biggest clones take up around 13%. This sequence originates from a woman aged 40-49 years in good health. Some clones in this sample may be carry-over from other donors' samples. The chain links TRBV28 to TRBJ1-2; D remains unclear. Sequenced input: PBMCs. The CDR3 DNA follows: TGTGCCAGCAGTTCACGGACGGAAGTCTGCACCTTC. Its protein product is CASSSRTEVCTF.